This is a list of T cell receptor beta chains from one sample in a study of T cells in Graves' hyperthyroidism and ophthalmopathy. TCRdb reprocessed the multiplex PCR reads with MiXCR, giving one entry per CDR3 protein. The table has roughly 580,000 distinct CDR3 sequences, around 45% seen once. Sequencing input: peripheral blood or thyroid tissue (not recorded which). Receptors originate from a woman younger than 35 with Graves' hyperthyroidism. The CDR3 runs from the conserved cysteine through the conserved F or W. A D gene is named only where the DNA matches it firmly. Clone size is shown for a subset of rows, as once, few, many or a class of expanded clone.

abundance	d_gene	v_gene	j_gene	CDR3nt	CDR3aa
.	TRBD2	TRBV10-3	TRBJ2-7	TGTGCCGGAGGGACTAGCGGGATCTACGAGCAGTACTTC	CAGGTSGIYEQYF
many	.	TRBV10-3	TRBJ1-5	TGTGCCATCAGTGAGTCTTTGGGTGGCAATCAGCCCCAGCATTTT	CAISESLGGNQPQHF
.	TRBD2	TRBV11-2	TRBJ2-7	TGCGCCAGCAGCCAAAGTTCCTCTGCGGGAGGTGTCGAGCAGTACTTC	CASSQSSSAGGVEQYF
.	TRBD1	TRBV25-1	TRBJ1-2	TGTGCCAGCAGACTTACAGGGGGCTCCTATGGCTACACCTTC	CASRLTGGSYGYTF
many	.	TRBV20-1	TRBJ1-1	TGCAGTGCGAGCAATGGGGGGACGGACACTGAAGCTTTCTTT	CSASNGGTDTEAFF
few	.	TRBV7-9	TRBJ1-6	TGTGCCAGCAGCTTAACTTTACAGTGGGGTAATTCACCCCTCCACTTT	CASSLTLQWGNSPLHF
once	TRBD1	TRBV20-1	TRBJ1-1	TGCAATGCTACGACAGGGACATGGTCTGAAGCTTTCTTT	CNATTGTWSEAFF
.	TRBD2	TRBV20-1	TRBJ2-2	TGCAGTGCTAGCGGGAGGGCCATTTTCGGGGAGCTGTTTTTT	CSASGRAIFGELFF
.	.	TRBV25-1	TRBJ1-2	TGTGCCAGCAGTGGGGGCAGGTCCGGCTATGGCTACACCTTC	CASSGGRSGYGYTF
few	.	TRBV2	TRBJ1-2	TGTGCCAGCAGTGAAGCAGAGTTGACAGCGAACTATGGCTACACCTTC	CASSEAELTANYGYTF
once	TRBD1	TRBV19	TRBJ2-7	TGTGCCAGTAGTGCTGGGACAGGGGAATCCTACGAGCAGTACTTC	CASSAGTGESYEQYF
.	.	TRBV15	TRBJ2-7	TGTGCCCCCAGGGAAGGCGAGCAGTACTTC	CAPREGEQYF
.	TRBD1	TRBV7-2	TRBJ1-1	TGTGCCAGCAGCTCAGACAGGGGTTTAACTGAAGCTTTCTTT	CASSSDRGLTEAFF
few	.	TRBV7-3	TRBJ2-7	TGTGCCAGCAGTTTGGCTTTCGGGGCAGCCTACGAGCAGTACTTC	CASSLAFGAAYEQYF
.	TRBD2	TRBV2	TRBJ2-5	TGTGCCAGCAGCGACCTAGCGGGAGGTTCGGAGACCCAGTACTTC	CASSDLAGGSETQYF
few	.	TRBV2	TRBJ2-7	TGTGCCAGCAGTTTAGGGGTCCCGAGCTACGAGCAGTACTTC	CASSLGVPSYEQYF
few	.	TRBV20-1	TRBJ1-1	TGCAGTGCTCTGGGAGTGGGGGGCACTGAAGCTTTCTTT	CSALGVGGTEAFF
.	.	TRBV20-1	TRBJ1-1	TGCAGTGCTACGGGAGGGACTGAAGCTTTCTTT	CSATGGTEAFF
.	TRBD2	TRBV7-7	TRBJ2-5	TGTGCCTGCAGCGTTGGCGGGAGAGCCCAAGAGACCCAGTACTTC	CACSVGGRAQETQYF
.	.	TRBV2	TRBJ1-2	TGTGCCAGCAGTTTTACAGGGACGGGGGGCTACACCTTC	CASSFTGTGGYTF
.	.	TRBV15	TRBJ1-2	TGTGCCACCAGCATATACAGGGATCGAGGCTACACCTTC	CATSIYRDRGYTF
.	.	TRBV15	TRBJ1-2	TGTGCCACCAGCAGAGTTGGCGGCTACACCTTC	CATSRVGGYTF
.	TRBD2	TRBV5-1	TRBJ2-2	TGTGCCAGCAGCCTCGAGGGGCGGGAGACCACCGGGGAGCTGTTTTTT	CASSLEGRETTGELFF
few	.	TRBV6-1	TRBJ2-7	TGTGCCAGCTACCGAGGCCAGGGCACACAATACGAGCAGTACTTC	CASYRGQGTQYEQYF
few	TRBD2	TRBV7-9	TRBJ2-7	TGTGCCAGCAGCCCTAGCGGGAGCACAGGTTACGAGCAGTACTTC	CASSPSGSTGYEQYF
few	.	TRBV7-9	TRBJ1-1	TGTGCCAGCAGCGATGGACTCGCGAACACTGAAGCTTTCTTT	CASSDGLANTEAFF
few	.	TRBV5-5	TRBJ1-6	TGTGCCAGCAGCCCGGTCAGGGAACGGCAAAATTCACCCCTCCACTTT	CASSPVRERQNSPLHF
.	TRBD2	TRBV11-2	TRBJ2-7	TGTGCCAGCACCCCATCGGGACTAGCGGGAAAGTTCTCCTACGAGCAGTACTTC	CASTPSGLAGKFSYEQYF
few	TRBD1	TRBV19	TRBJ1-1	TGTGCCAGTAGTGCTCCTCTGGACAGGGGGAACACTGAAGCTTTCTTT	CASSAPLDRGNTEAFF
.	TRBD1	TRBV19	TRBJ2-7	TGTGCCAGTAGTATACAGGGGGCCTACGAGCAGTACTTC	CASSIQGAYEQYF
many	TRBD1	TRBV7-2	TRBJ2-5	TGTGCCAGCAGCACCCGCGGGGACAGGGGACGCCAAGAGACCCAGTACTTC	CASSTRGDRGRQETQYF
.	.	TRBV19	TRBJ1-5	TGTGCCAGTAGAGCCTCTTTCCCCCCCCCCCGAGATCAGCCCCAGCATTTT	CASRASFPPPRDQPQHF
.	TRBD1	TRBV12-3/TRBV12-4	TRBJ1-6	TGTGCCAGCAGTCCCTCCGGGACAGCAAATTCACCCCTCCACTTT	CASSPSGTANSPLHF
few	.	TRBV7-2	TRBJ1-2	TGTGCCAGCAGCTCCTGGACAAGGGCTGACTATGGCTACACCTTC	CASSSWTRADYGYTF
few	.	TRBV13	TRBJ2-5	TGTGCCAGCAGCTTGGTAGGGGGAGGGCCTGGGACCCAGTACTTC	CASSLVGGGPGTQYF
once	.	TRBV20-1	TRBJ1-2	TGCAGTGCTAGAGATAGCTCAGGGGACGGCTACACCTTC	CSARDSSGDGYTF
.	.	TRBV7-6	TRBJ2-5	TGTGCCAGCAGCCTTCGACATTCGTACCAAGAGACCCAGTACTTC	CASSLRHSYQETQYF
.	.	TRBV2	TRBJ2-2	TGTGCCAGCAGTGATTCAGGGACAACGAACACCGGGGAGCTGTTTTTT	CASSDSGTTNTGELFF